These 10 T cell receptor beta chains were all obtained from the same sample, sequenced in a study of blood T cell repertoires in COVID-19. This table comes from immunoSEQ multiplex PCR, and its TCRdb copy is limited to in-frame clones, with some not included. Altogether about 500,000 clones are present, about 89% being singletons, with the ten largest covering 7.8%. Sequencing was done on a sample of peripheral blood. The source of these receptors is a woman aged 45-59 years with COVID-19, enrolled during active disease.

The chain combines TRBV5-8 with TRBJ1-1, with D possibly TRBD1 on 5 matching bases. V shed 0 bases and J shed 11 bases, with 11 bases lying between them. The CDR3 contains 12 residues. CDR1 and CDR2 from the germline V gene are SGHTS and YDEGEE. CDR3 nucleotide sequence: TGTGCCAGCAGCTTGGGGGACTTCAGTGCTTTCTTT. Translating gives CASSLGDFSAFF. Based on the CDR3 plus reference TRBV5-8 and TRBJ1-1, the full variable domain is EAGVTQSPTHLIKTRGQQATLRCSPISGHTSVYWYQQALGLGLQFLLWYDEGEERNRGNFPPRFSGRQFPNYSSELNVNALELEDSALYLCASSLGDFSAFFGQGTRLTVV.

The chain joins TRBV20-1 to TRBJ1-6; D not resolved. CDR1 DFQATT and CDR2 SNEGSKA come from the germline V gene (reference sequence). V gave up 3 bases and J gave up 7 bases, with 19 bases separating them. The CDR3 is made up of 16 amino acids. CDR3 sequence: CSASRAEVGRNSPLHF. The DNA for the CDR3 is TGCAGTGCTAGTAGGGCAGAGGTAGGGAGAAATTCACCCCTCCACTTT.

V usage is TRBV6-5 and J usage is TRBJ1-1; D possibly corresponds to TRBD1 (6 bases). The CDR3 has 14 residues. V shed 6 bases and J shed 5 bases, with 16 bases lying between them. The germline CDR1 and CDR2 sequences are MNHEY and SVGAGI. The CDR3 DNA is TGTGCCAGCAGCCCCGGGGGGGGGCTTACTGAAGCTTTCTTT. This gives the protein CASSPGGGLTEAFF.

This chain joins TRBV5-4 and TRBJ2-1; weak D call: TRBD2 (7 bases). This CDR3 is built from 16 residues. CDR1 and CDR2 (germline): SGHNT, YYREEE (reference sequence). The V and J ends lost 3 bases and 1 base respectively, with 14 bases between them. DNA of the CDR3: TGTGCCAGCAGCTCTGGAGGGGGGGGTTCCTACAATGAGCAGTTCTTC. Translation: CASSSGGGGSYNEQFF. The entire variable domain, with the rest obtained from reference TRBV5-4 and TRBJ2-1, is as follows: ETGVTQSPTHLIKTRGQQVTLRCSSQSGHNTVSWYQQALGQGPQFIFQYYREEENGRGNFPPRFSGLQFPNYSSELNVNALELDDSALYLCASSSGGGGSYNEQFFGPGTRLTVL.

CDR3 coding DNA: TGTGCTAGTGGTACCGGACAGGGGCAAAATACGCAGTATTTT. Translation gives CASGTGQGQNTQYF. This rearrangement joins TRBV12-5 to TRBJ2-3, with 9 bases matching TRBD1. This CDR3 is built from 14 residues. The junction had 7 bases not matched to a gene; V was cut back by 5 bases and J by 7 bases. CDR1 and CDR2 (germline): LGHNT, FRNRAP.

The J gene is TRBJ2-1, the V gene TRBV19, with D maybe TRBD2 (6 bases). The CDR3 loop spans 13 amino acids. Germline V gene lookup returns CDR1 LNHDA and CDR2 SQIVND (reference sequence). V lost 10 bases to trimming and J lost 6 bases, with 16 bases between them. CDR3 nucleotide sequence: TGTGCCACTGAGGGAGGACAACGCAATGAGCAGTTCTTC. Protein sequence: CATEGGQRNEQFF.

The chain combines TRBV19 with TRBJ1-5; D is unclear. Trimming left V 4 bases short and J 4 bases short, with 11 bases between. The CDR3 sequence is 14 residues long. Germline values: CDR1 LNHDA, CDR2 SQIVND (reference sequence). The CDR3 spells CASSTRDWNQPQHF. CDR3 DNA sequence: TGTGCCAGTAGTACGCGAGACTGGAATCAGCCCCAGCATTTT.

The CDR3 region has the DNA TGTGCCAGCAGTTTGACTACCTACACTGAAGCTTTCTTT. Its translation is CASSLTTYTEAFF. The chain combines TRBV12-3 or TRBV12-4 with TRBJ1-1; D remains unclear. The CDR3 has 13 residues. Deletions cut 3 bases from V and 3 bases from J, with 8 bases between.

The rearrangement joins TRBV6-5 to TRBJ2-1, with D possibly matching TRBD2 (7 bases). The CDR3 runs 15 residues. The V end was cut by 8 bases, the J end by 0 bases, with 14 bases between. The germline CDR1 and CDR2 sequences are MNHEY and SVGAGI. CDR3 region: CASGRGGASYNEQFF. CDR3 nucleotides: TGTGCCAGCGGGAGGGGGGGTGCCTCCTACAATGAGCAGTTCTTC.

The CDR3 spells CAISVGQGYEQYF. Here the CDR3 DNA reads TGTGCCATCAGTGTGGGACAGGGTTACGAGCAGTACTTC. The chain carries TRBV10-3 and TRBJ2-7; 9 nucleotides line up with TRBD1. The germline V gene has CDR1 ENHRY and CDR2 SYGVKD. After removal of 4 bases from V and 4 bases from J, the junction contained 2 bases not matched to a gene. The CDR3 totals 13 residues.